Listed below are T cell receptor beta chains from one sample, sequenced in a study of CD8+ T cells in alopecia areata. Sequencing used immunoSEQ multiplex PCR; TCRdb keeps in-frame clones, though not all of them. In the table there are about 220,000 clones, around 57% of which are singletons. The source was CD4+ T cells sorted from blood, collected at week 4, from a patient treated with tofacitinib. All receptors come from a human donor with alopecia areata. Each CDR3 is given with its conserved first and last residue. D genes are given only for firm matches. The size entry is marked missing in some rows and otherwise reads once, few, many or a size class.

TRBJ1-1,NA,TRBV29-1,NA,CSPTQRARSEAFF,TGCAGTCCGACACAGAGGGCGAGGTCTGAAGCTTTCTTT
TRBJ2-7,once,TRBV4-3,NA,CASSQVAGRYEQYF,TGCGCCAGCAGCCAAGTTGCTGGGCGCTACGAGCAGTACTTC
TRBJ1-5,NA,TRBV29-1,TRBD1,CSALGQGGQPQHF,TGCAGCGCCTTGGGACAGGGTGGTCAGCCCCAGCATTTT
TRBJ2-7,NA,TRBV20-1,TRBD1,CSARVGQGQYF,TGCAGTGCTAGAGTGGGACAGGGGCAGTACTTC
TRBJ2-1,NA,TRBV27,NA,CASSLPGTLKDEQFF,TGTGCCAGCAGTCTCCCCGGGACACTAAAGGATGAGCAGTTCTTC
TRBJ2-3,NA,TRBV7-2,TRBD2,CASSLLLAGGASTDTQYF,TGTGCCAGCAGCTTATTACTAGCGGGGGGCGCTAGCACAGATACGCAGTATTTT
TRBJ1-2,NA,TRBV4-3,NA,CASSQEWTEGYTF,TGCGCCAGCAGCCAAGAGTGGACGGAAGGCTACACCTTC
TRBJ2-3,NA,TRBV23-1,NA,CASSLSSSGDTQYF,TGCGCCAGCAGTCTAAGTTCCAGTGGGGATACGCAGTATTTT
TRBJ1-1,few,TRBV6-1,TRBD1,CASTMDRGNEAFF,TGTGCCAGCACCATGGACAGGGGAAATGAAGCTTTCTTT
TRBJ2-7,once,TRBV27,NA,CASSPGHMKQYF,TGTGCCAGCAGTCCGGGACACATGAAGCAGTACTTC
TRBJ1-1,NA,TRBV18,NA,CASSPPSGWRDTEAFF,TGTGCCAGCTCACCACCGTCAGGGTGGCGGGACACTGAAGCTTTCTTT
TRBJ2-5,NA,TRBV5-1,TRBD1,CASIEGQGGETQYF,TGCGCCAGCATCGAAGGACAGGGAGGAGAGACCCAGTACTTC
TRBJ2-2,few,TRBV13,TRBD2,CASSPGLAGAKNTGELFF,TGTGCCAGCAGCCCGGGACTAGCGGGGGCTAAGAACACCGGGGAGCTGTTTTTT
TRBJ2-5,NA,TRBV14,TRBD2,CASSQELAGAGETQYF,TGTGCCAGCAGCCAAGAATTAGCGGGGGCTGGGGAGACCCAGTACTTC
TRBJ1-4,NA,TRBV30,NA,CAWSIGTQLFF,TGTGCCTGGAGTATAGGGACCCAACTGTTTTTT
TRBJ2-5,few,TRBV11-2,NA,CASSRGAQETQYF,TGTGCCAGCAGTCGGGGGGCCCAAGAGACCCAGTACTTC
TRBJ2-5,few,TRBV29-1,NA,CSVRGREETQYF,TGCAGCGTTCGGGGCAGGGAAGAGACCCAGTACTTC
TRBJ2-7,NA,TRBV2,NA,CASTRGTGEQYF,TGTGCCAGCACCCGTGGCACGGGGGAGCAGTACTTC
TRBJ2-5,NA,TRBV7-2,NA,CASSLQGSGETQYF,TGTGCCAGCAGCTTACAGGGTTCCGGAGAGACCCAGTACTTC
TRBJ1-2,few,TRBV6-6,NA,CASSQGHAANYGYTF,TGTGCCAGCAGCCAGGGACACGCAGCTAACTATGGCTACACCTTC
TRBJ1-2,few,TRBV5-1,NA,CASSLAGAGQGYTF,TGCGCCAGCAGCTTGGCCGGGGCAGGGCAGGGCTACACCTTC
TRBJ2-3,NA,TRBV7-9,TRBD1,CASSRTGQGNTDTQYF,TGTGCCAGCAGCCGCACAGGACAGGGGAACACAGATACGCAGTATTTT
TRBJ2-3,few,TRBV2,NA,CASKSMGYQSSTSDTDTQYF,TGTGCCAGCAAATCTATGGGTTATCAGTCCTCAACCTCAGACACAGATACGCAGTATTTT
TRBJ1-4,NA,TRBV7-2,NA,CASSLRPGAGEKLFF,TGTGCCAGCAGCTTACGTCCGGGGGCAGGGGAAAAACTGTTTTTT
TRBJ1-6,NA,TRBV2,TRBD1,CASSEGQGGNSPLHF,TGTGCCAGCAGTGAGGGACAGGGAGGCAATTCACCCCTCCACTTT
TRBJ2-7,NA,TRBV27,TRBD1,CASSLKPTGGVYEQYF,TGTGCCAGCAGTTTAAAGCCCACAGGGGGCGTATACGAGCAGTACTTC
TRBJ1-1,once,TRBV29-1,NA,CSVVGEGAEAFF,TGCAGCGTTGTTGGGGAGGGGGCTGAAGCTTTCTTT
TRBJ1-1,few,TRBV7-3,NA,CASSLGASTEAFF,TGTGCCAGCAGCTTGGGGGCGTCCACTGAAGCTTTCTTT
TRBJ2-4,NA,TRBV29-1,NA,CSVDGGSGGIQYF,TGCAGCGTTGATGGCGGCTCGGGCGGCATTCAGTACTTC
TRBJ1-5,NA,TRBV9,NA,CASSPSGRSQPQHF,TGTGCCAGCAGCCCCTCGGGTCGATCTCAGCCCCAGCATTTT
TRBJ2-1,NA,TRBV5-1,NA,CASSFGQDYGEQFF,TGCGCCAGCAGCTTCGGACAGGACTACGGTGAGCAGTTCTTC
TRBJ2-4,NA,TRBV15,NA,CATSKLTGGNIQYF,TGTGCCACCAGCAAACTAACAGGAGGGAACATTCAGTACTTC
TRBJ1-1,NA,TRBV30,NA,CAWSAELMNTEAFF,TGTGCCTGGAGTGCCGAGCTCATGAACACTGAAGCTTTCTTT
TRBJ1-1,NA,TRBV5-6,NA,CASSLTGTVKFSEAFF,TGTGCCAGCAGCTTAACCGGGACCGTCAAGTTCTCTGAAGCTTTCTTT
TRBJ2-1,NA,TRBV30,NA,CAWSPMTGRQFF,TGTGCCTGGAGTCCGATGACAGGTCGACAGTTCTTC
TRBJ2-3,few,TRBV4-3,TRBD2,CASSRFVSGASDTQYF,TGCGCCAGCAGCCGATTTGTGAGCGGGGCTTCAGATACGCAGTATTTT
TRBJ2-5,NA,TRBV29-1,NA,CSVEGQVGETQYF,TGCAGCGTTGAAGGACAAGTTGGAGAGACCCAGTACTTC
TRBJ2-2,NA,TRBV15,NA,CATSSAVGELFF,TGTGCCACCAGCAGTGCGGTCGGGGAGCTGTTTTTT
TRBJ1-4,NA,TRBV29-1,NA,CSAGSLLNEKLFF,TGCAGCGCCGGAAGTTTACTAAATGAAAAACTGTTTTTT
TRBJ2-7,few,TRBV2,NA,CASSDSGQGKKQYF,NA
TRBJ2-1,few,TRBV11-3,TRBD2,CASSHSGGAVPEQFF,TGTGCCAGCAGTCATAGCGGGGGGGCCGTCCCTGAGCAGTTCTTC
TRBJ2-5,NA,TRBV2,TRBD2,CASSGTRVQETQYF,TGTGCCAGCAGCGGGACTAGGGTTCAAGAGACCCAGTACTTC
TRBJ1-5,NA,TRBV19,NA,CASSDAGTRSNQPQHF,TGTGCCAGTAGCGACGCCGGGACACGAAGCAATCAGCCCCAGCATTTT
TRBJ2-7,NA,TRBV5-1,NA,CASSLEGYEQYF,TGCGCCAGCAGCTTGGAGGGTTACGAGCAGTACTTC
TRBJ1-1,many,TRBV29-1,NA,CSAPGLGNTEAFF,TGCAGCGCGCCCGGACTGGGGAACACTGAAGCTTTCTTT
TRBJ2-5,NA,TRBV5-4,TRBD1,CASSRVPQGTGEETQYF,TGTGCCAGCAGTCGAGTCCCCCAAGGGACAGGTGAAGAGACCCAGTACTTC
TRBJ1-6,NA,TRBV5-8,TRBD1,CASSDDRGSYNSPLHF,TGTGCCAGCAGCGATGACAGGGGCTCCTATAATTCACCCCTCCACTTT
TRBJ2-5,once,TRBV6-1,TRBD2,CASLETSGGRETQYF,TGTGCCAGCTTGGAGACTAGCGGGGGTCGAGAGACCCAGTACTTC
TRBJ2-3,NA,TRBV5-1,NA,CASSLASPPSDTQYF,TGCGCCAGCAGCTTGGCCAGTCCTCCATCAGATACGCAGTATTTT
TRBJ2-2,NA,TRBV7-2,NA,CASSLVLYPELFF,TGTGCCAGCAGCTTAGTTTTATACCCGGAGCTGTTTTTT
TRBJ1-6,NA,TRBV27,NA,CASSRTGFDSPLHF,TGTGCCAGCAGCCGAACAGGGTTCGATTCACCCCTCCACTTT
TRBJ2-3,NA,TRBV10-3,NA,CAISTTDTQYF,TGTGCCATCAGTACCACAGATACGCAGTATTTT
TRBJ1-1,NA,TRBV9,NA,CASSVATGAEAFF,TGTGCCAGCAGCGTAGCGACAGGCGCGGAAGCTTTCTTT
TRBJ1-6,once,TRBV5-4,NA,CASTTTDSYNSPLHF,TGTGCCAGCACCACCACGGACTCCTATAATTCACCCCTCCACTTT
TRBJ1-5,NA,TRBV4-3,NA,CASSLRLNQPQHF,TGCGCCAGCAGCCTGAGGCTCAATCAGCCCCAGCATTTT
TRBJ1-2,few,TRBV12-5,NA,CASGGRGGVDYGYTF,TGTGCTAGTGGCGGGCGTGGGGGAGTCGACTATGGCTACACCTTC
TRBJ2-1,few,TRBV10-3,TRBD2,CATALSGGGANEQFF,TGTGCCACCGCCCTTTCTGGCGGGGGGGCTAATGAGCAGTTCTTC